This TCR beta chain was retrieved from a study of cytomegalovirus exposure and HLA in healthy donors. The overall study: The same platform used for the approximately 670 first-cohort repertoires was also used for the 120 or so validation repertoires, as a later analysis reported. Broader study findings: The study listed around 150 cytomegalovirus-associated TCR beta chains.

In the case of this clone: Its antigen remains unidentified.

The donors were part of the validation cohort of some 120 subjects. That cohort was separate from the first cohort, which comprised about 730 subjects. Trimming took off 5 bases at V and 1 base at J, with 11 bases between the two ends. The CDR3 contains 14 residues. Germline CDR1 reads MNHNS; CDR2 reads SASEGT. Clones were sequenced by immunoSEQ multiplex PCR, and TCRdb holds only the in-frame ones, with some missing. The profile shows 50,000 to 65,000 clones, 89% of them singletons. The sequenced sample was PBMCs. The receptor comes from a woman aged 18 to 35 in good health and CMV-seronegative. The V and J genes are TRBV6-1 and TRBJ1-1; D remains unclear. Written as DNA, the CDR3 is TGTGCCAGCAGTCGAGAGGGCCGGAACACTGAAGCTTTCTTT. This sequence encodes CASSREGRNTEAFF.